This is a list of T cell receptor beta chains from one sample in a study of shared clonotypes between healthy human individuals. TCRdb keeps only in-frame clones here, not all; method: immunoSEQ multiplex PCR. The sample shows some 380,000 clones, 90% to 97% of them seen only once. Sequenced input: memory CD8+ T cells sorted from blood. Receptor source: a man younger than 45 in good health. Both conserved end residues are part of each CDR3. D genes are given only for firm matches.

CDR3: CASSPYSSGANVLTF
D: NA
V: TRBV5-4
J: TRBJ2-6

CDR3: CASSLDRSSYNEQFF
D: NA
V: TRBV13
J: TRBJ2-1

CDR3: CASRSESGSSYNEQFF
D: TRBD2
V: TRBV4-2
J: TRBJ2-1

CDR3: CASSWGLAGGEETQYF
D: TRBD2
V: TRBV28
J: TRBJ2-5

CDR3: CASSLYPGTYNEQFF
D: NA
V: TRBV5-1
J: TRBJ2-1

CDR3: CASSSQSGRWETQYF
D: TRBD2
V: TRBV7-3
J: TRBJ2-5

CDR3: CSVIQGRTEAFF
D: NA
V: TRBV29-1
J: TRBJ1-1

CDR3: CASSKRIAGAYEQYF
D: NA
V: TRBV21-1
J: TRBJ2-7

CDR3: CASSQDLPGEQYF
D: NA
V: TRBV4-2
J: TRBJ2-7

CDR3: CASSPQGWRQYF
D: NA
V: TRBV19
J: TRBJ2-7

CDR3: CASSPRTVNTEAFF
D: NA
V: TRBV14
J: TRBJ1-1

CDR3: CASSQRQGNYEQYF
D: TRBD1
V: TRBV4-1
J: TRBJ2-7

CDR3: CASISTSDRNEQFF
D: TRBD2
V: TRBV19
J: TRBJ2-1

CDR3: CASSVVGNYGYTF
D: NA
V: TRBV7-9
J: TRBJ1-2

CDR3: CATRRPGDEKLFF
D: NA
V: TRBV15
J: TRBJ1-4

CDR3: CASSLGTSGTNEQFF
D: TRBD2
V: TRBV11-3
J: TRBJ2-1

CDR3: CASSFGTKNYEQYF
D: TRBD2
V: TRBV28
J: TRBJ2-7

CDR3: CASGTSGSTDTQYF
D: TRBD2
V: TRBV9
J: TRBJ2-3

CDR3: CASSYSYAYEQYF
D: NA
V: TRBV6-5
J: TRBJ2-7

CDR3: CASSWTLSKGHGNTEAFF
D: NA
V: TRBV5-1
J: TRBJ1-1

CDR3: CASSIGGRPNQPQHF
D: NA
V: TRBV19
J: TRBJ1-5

CDR3: CASSVNTGELFF
D: NA
V: TRBV5-5
J: TRBJ2-2

CDR3: CASTIGRLNTGELFF
D: NA
V: TRBV6-5
J: TRBJ2-2

CDR3: CSVVGGETQYF
D: TRBD2
V: TRBV29-1
J: TRBJ2-5

CDR3: CASSYRGRYEQYF
D: TRBD1
V: TRBV28
J: TRBJ2-7

CDR3: CASSLTLASSSYNEQFF
D: NA
V: TRBV7-3
J: TRBJ2-1

CDR3: CAIREYNEQFF
D: NA
V: TRBV10-3
J: TRBJ2-1

CDR3: CASSLQETQYF
D: NA
V: TRBV27
J: TRBJ2-5

CDR3: CASSLLGLAGGGDEQFF
D: TRBD2
V: TRBV28
J: TRBJ2-1

CDR3: CASSIEDTQYF
D: NA
V: TRBV5-1
J: TRBJ2-3

CDR3: CASSLRGAPYNEQFF
D: NA
V: TRBV11-2
J: TRBJ2-1

CDR3: CASSLATGTSGINEQFF
D: TRBD2
V: TRBV7-8
J: TRBJ2-1

CDR3: CASSLDRGRETQYF
D: TRBD1
V: TRBV5-4
J: TRBJ2-5

CDR3: CASSGRGLATSSYEQYF
D: NA
V: TRBV6-1
J: TRBJ2-7

CDR3: CASSLGGGYGYTF
D: NA
V: TRBV28
J: TRBJ1-2

CDR3: CASSPTWREVTDTQYF
D: TRBD2
V: TRBV7-9
J: TRBJ2-3

CDR3: CASSLETGNTGELFF
D: NA
V: TRBV28
J: TRBJ2-2

CDR3: CATSRDRGKEKLFF
D: NA
V: TRBV15
J: TRBJ1-4

CDR3: CASSLARATNEKLFF
D: NA
V: TRBV28
J: TRBJ1-4

CDR3: CASSLGVLAKPTDTQYF
D: NA
V: TRBV7-2
J: TRBJ2-3

CDR3: CASSLVSASSGNTIYF
D: NA
V: TRBV7-2
J: TRBJ1-3

CDR3: CASSALAGYYNEQFF
D: TRBD2
V: TRBV6-1
J: TRBJ2-1

CDR3: CSALQGGQEKLFF
D: NA
V: TRBV29-1
J: TRBJ1-4

CDR3: CASSPNLRAEAPSEQYF
D: NA
V: TRBV7-6
J: TRBJ2-7

CDR3: CASAVAAEQFF
D: NA
V: TRBV6-6
J: TRBJ2-1

CDR3: CASSLRTVGLAIGDTQYF
D: TRBD2
V: TRBV11-2
J: TRBJ2-3

CDR3: CSEVKRYRYEQYF
D: NA
V: TRBV29-1
J: TRBJ2-7

CDR3: CASSVPSGLGFDEQFF
D: TRBD2
V: TRBV4-1
J: TRBJ2-1

CDR3: CASSYRGWLAKNIQYF
D: NA
V: TRBV5-6
J: TRBJ2-4

CDR3: CASSPKGSEDTQYF
D: NA
V: TRBV2
J: TRBJ2-3

CDR3: CASSESSGRVHILAKNIQYF
D: TRBD2
V: TRBV6-1
J: TRBJ2-4

CDR3: CASSDDGRDTQYF
D: NA
V: TRBV2
J: TRBJ2-3

CDR3: CASSQDWGQGLSEQYF
D: TRBD1
V: TRBV4-1
J: TRBJ2-7

CDR3: CASSLGREGLDTQYF
D: TRBD2
V: TRBV5-1
J: TRBJ2-3

CDR3: CASSPAATGYPHF
D: NA
V: TRBV28
J: TRBJ2-7

CDR3: CASRHTSGRTGELFF
D: TRBD2
V: TRBV19
J: TRBJ2-2

CDR3: CASSAETGPPLYEQYF
D: TRBD1
V: TRBV27
J: TRBJ2-7

CDR3: CASSSSRGRSYNEQFF
D: NA
V: TRBV6-5
J: TRBJ2-1

CDR3: CASSHSGRAFNEQFF
D: TRBD2
V: TRBV27
J: TRBJ2-1